The clone carrying this T cell receptor (beta chain) was seen many times. What it binds is not known. The V and J ends lost 7 bases and 2 bases, in that order; junction bases with no gene match: 10. This CDR3 is 15 amino acids long. Germline V gene lookup returns CDR1 DFQATT and CDR2 SNEGSKA (reference sequence). This sample stems from a study of neurological immune-mediated disorders. Study results and limitations: No CDR3 amino acid sequences were shared by expanded clones across subjects, suggesting private repertoires in all groups.

Where libraries were unsorted, they were derived from 2 million PBMCs stored at -80 degrees C. Sequencing of 15-18 subjects in each run yielded over 180 million TCR-beta sequences. TCRdb used MiXCR to reprocess the 5' RACE reads, holding one entry per CDR3 protein. The profile shows 65,000 to 75,000 distinct CDR3 sequences, over 5% of them singletons. Sequencing was done on a sample of PBMCs. The chain is built from TRBV20-1 and TRBJ2-2, with 7 bases lining up with TRBD2. This TCR was recovered from a human donor with multiple sclerosis. The donor label of this sample is uncertain. The CDR3 coding sequence is TGCAGTGTTCCCGACGGGGGGAGCAACACCGGGGAGCTGTTTTTT. This translates into CSVPDGGSNTGELFF.